What follows are 22 T cell receptor beta chains derived from one specimen sequenced in a study of T cells in Graves' hyperthyroidism and ophthalmopathy. TCR beta CDR3 regions were amplified from RNA transcripts. TCR CDR3 underwent first-round RT-PCR with the HTBI primer set. TCRdb reanalysed the multiplex PCR reads using MiXCR and keeps one entry per CDR3 protein. There are roughly 660,000 distinct CDR3 sequences in the sample; around 15% occur only once, and 15% to 18% lies in the top ten. The sample comprised blood. Source of these receptors: a middle-aged man with Graves' hyperthyroidism.

This clonotype appeared many times. This chain connects TRBV7-2 to TRBJ2-7, with 9 bases lining up with TRBD2. The V and J ends lost 1 base and 0 bases, in that order; junction bases with no gene match: 4. The CDR3 extends over 16 amino acids. CDR1 SGHTA and CDR2 FQGNSA come from the germline V gene. The CDR3 spells CASSLVSSGGSYEQYF. CDR3 DNA: TGTGCCAGCAGCTTAGTCAGTAGCGGGGGCTCCTACGAGCAGTACTTC.

This clonotype has ten or more counts. The rearrangement joins TRBV18 to TRBJ2-4; D remains unclear. There are 12 residues in the CDR3. Germline V gene data show CDR1 as KGHSH and CDR2 as LQKENI. Deletions cut 3 bases from V and 5 bases from J, with 5 bases between. CDR3 protein: CASSPQQNIQYF. The DNA of the CDR3 is TGTGCCAGCTCACCCCAGCAAAACATTCAGTACTTC.

This chain links TRBV25-1 with TRBJ1-2, with 8 bases identical to TRBD1. Trimming removed 3 bases from V and 2 bases from J; junction bases left unmatched: 2. CDR1 MGHDK and CDR2 SYGVNS come from the germline V gene. The CDR3 is made up of 14 amino acids. In nucleotides, the CDR3 is TGTGCCAGCAGTGACCGGGACAGGAACTATGGCTACACCTTC. Its translation: CASSDRDRNYGYTF.

Notes on this clonotype: A much more abundant neighbour one base away suggests this may be a read error. The missing conserved phenylalanine or tryptophan at the end of this CDR3 makes a read error likely. CDR3 nucleotide sequence: TGTGCCACCACGGCTAGCGGGACAGATACGCAGTATTCT. It translates to CATTASGTDTQYS. The chain recombines TRBV24-1 with TRBJ2-3; 8 bases agree with TRBD2. V lost 8 bases, J lost 3 bases, and 3 bases stayed unmatched. Germline V gene sequence: CDR1 KGHDR, CDR2 SFDVKD. The CDR3 has 13 amino acids.

There are a few counts of this clonotype. CDR3 sequence (DNA): TGTGCCAGCAGCCCAGGGACAGGGGGCATAGAGACCCAGTACTTC. It specifies CASSPGTGGIETQYF. The chain uses TRBV7-9 and TRBJ2-5; 12 nucleotides agree with TRBD1. The J segment lost 4 bases and the V segment lost 5 bases, leaving 5 bases of the junction unmatched. In germline, CDR1 is SEHNR, CDR2 FQNEAQ (reference sequence). This CDR3 is 15 amino acids long.

This clonotype was seen repeatedly, ten times or more. V gene TRBV28 combines with J gene TRBJ1-2; maybe TRBD1 (6 bases). The germline V gene has CDR1 MDHEN and CDR2 SYDVKM. Trimming took 6 bases from V and 4 from J, leaving 12 bases between them. The CDR3 runs 13 residues. The CDR3 protein is CASRPTGPYGYTF. The CDR3 DNA sequence: TGTGCCAGCAGACCGACAGGTCCCTATGGCTACACCTTC.

The chain's CDR3 is CASSLGGTWEQYF. In nucleotides, the CDR3 is TGTGCCAGCAGCTTAGGGGGAACCTGGGAGCAGTACTTC. This chain connects TRBV7-3 to TRBJ2-7, with D tentatively TRBD1 or TRBD2 (5 bases each). The germline V gene encodes CDR1 SGHTA and CDR2 FQGTGA. The V end was cut by 2 bases, the J end by 7 bases, with 12 bases between. This CDR3 has 13 residues.

In its sample, this clonotype was seen many times. The chain recombines TRBV28 with TRBJ2-5; TRBD1 agrees at 7 bases. Germline CDR1 MDHEN, CDR2 SYDVKM. The CDR3 sequence is 16 residues long. The V gene end was trimmed by 6 bases and the J gene end by 5 bases; junction bases not matched to a gene: 15. The CDR3 loop reads CASRPDFDRVGETQYF. The CDR3 nucleotides are TGTGCCAGCAGACCAGACTTCGACAGGGTGGGGGAGACCCAGTACTTC. Together with reference TRBV28 and TRBJ2-5, the CDR3 gives the full variable domain: DVKVTQSSRYLVKRTGEKVFLECVQDMDHENMFWYRQDPGLGLRLIYFSYDVKMKEKGDIPEGYSVSREKKERFSLILESASTNQTSMYLCASRPDFDRVGETQYFGPGTRLLVL.

This clonotype showed up many times. V is TRBV5-1 and J is TRBJ2-7; 9 bases line up with TRBD2. Germline trimming cut 2 bases from V and 6 bases from J; bases unmatched to any gene: 6. CDR3 length equals 14 residues. Germline CDR1 SGHRS, CDR2 YFSETQ. The CDR3, as DNA: TGCGCCAGCAGCTTACTAGCGGGCGGAGGCGAGCAGTACTTC. Encoded protein: CASSLLAGGGEQYF.

The chain couples TRBV10-2 to TRBJ2-3; 15 bases agree with TRBD2. Germline CDR1 and CDR2: WSHSY and SAAADI. This CDR3 comprises 20 residues. The V segment lost 0 bases and the J segment 0 bases; nucleotides outside the gene matches: 7. This CDR3 is CASSESSWTSGRGSTDTQYF. CDR3 sequence (DNA): TGCGCCAGCAGTGAGTCGAGCTGGACTAGCGGGAGGGGTAGCACAGATACGCAGTATTTT.

This clonotype was recorded at least ten times. The chain carries TRBV20-1 and TRBJ1-1; D possibly corresponds to TRBD1 (6 bases). Looked up from germline, CDR1 is DFQATT and CDR2 is SNEGSKA (reference sequence). The CDR3 has 16 amino acids. V shed 2 bases and J shed 1 base, with 17 bases lying between them. CDR3 coding DNA: TGCAGTGCTAGACCAACAACAGGGTTACGGAACACTGAAGCTTTCTTT. Encoded protein: CSARPTTGLRNTEAFF.

This clonotype was seen more than once but under ten times. V and J are TRBV2 and TRBJ1-5; TRBD1 aligns across 7 bases. Germline V gene sequence: CDR1 SNHLY, CDR2 FYNNEI. V lost 5 bases, J lost 3 bases, and 7 bases stayed unmatched. The CDR3 totals 15 residues. The CDR3 loop reads CASSLQGNNNQPQHF. CDR3 DNA sequence: TGTGCCAGCAGTCTACAGGGGAATAACAATCAGCCCCAGCATTTT. The full variable domain, in which reference TRBV2 and TRBJ1-5 provide the parts outside the CDR3, is EPEVTQTPSHQVTQMGQEVILRCVPISNHLYFYWYRQILGQKVEFLVSFYNNEISEKSEIFDDQFSVERPDGSNFTLKIRSTKLEDSAMYFCASSLQGNNNQPQHFGDGTRLSIL.

This clonotype was detected many times. This rearrangement joins TRBV12-3 or TRBV12-4 to TRBJ2-5, with D perhaps TRBD2 (5 bases). V was clipped by 6 bases and J by 4 bases, with 12 bases between them. The CDR3 consists of 13 residues. CDR3 residues: CASSGKIGETQYF. The DNA of the CDR3 is TGTGCCAGCAGCGGGAAAATAGGAGAGACCCAGTACTTC.

The sample holds many counts of this clonotype. V and J are TRBV27 and TRBJ2-7; D is perhaps TRBD2 (5 bases). CDR1 MNHEY and CDR2 SMNVEV come from the germline V gene (reference sequence). V was pared by 3 bases and J by 0 bases, with 12 bases between. The length of the CDR3 is 15 residues. CDR3 sequence reads: CASSLMGGYSYEQYF. In DNA form, the CDR3 reads TGTGCCAGCAGTTTGATGGGCGGGTACTCCTACGAGCAGTACTTC.

The table lists this clonotype with a few counts. The chain links TRBV28 to TRBJ2-7, with 9 bases aligning to TRBD2. The CDR3 has 15 residues. The germline V gene encodes CDR1 MDHEN and CDR2 SYDVKM. Trimming took 5 bases from V and 3 from J; bases not matched to a gene: 8. The CDR3 coding sequence is TGTGCCAGCAGTCGGATAGCGGGAGTTGGCTACGAGCAGTACTTC. It codes for CASSRIAGVGYEQYF.

The rearrangement uses TRBV2 and TRBJ2-7, with TRBD2 matching 12 bases. The length of the CDR3 is 14 residues. CDR1 and CDR2 (germline): SNHLY, FYNNEI. Germline trimming cut 4 bases from V and 6 bases from J; bases unmatched to any gene: 4. CDR3 sequence reads: CASSGGLAGLEQYF. Here the CDR3 DNA reads TGTGCCAGCAGTGGGGGACTAGCGGGTCTCGAGCAGTACTTC.

The V call is TRBV7-6, the J call TRBJ2-3; TRBD2 is a possible D gene (6 bases). The CDR3 is 16 residues long. Trimming shortened V by 5 bases and J by 1 base, and 16 bases separated the two germline ends. Germline lookup yields CDR1 SGHVS and CDR2 FNYEAQ. CDR3 region: CASSPPWPSGTDTQYF. The CDR3 coding sequence is TGTGCCAGCAGCCCGCCCTGGCCTAGCGGCACAGATACGCAGTATTTT. Full variable domain (remainder filled in from reference TRBV7-6 and TRBJ2-3): GAGVSQSPRYKVTKRGQDVALRCDPISGHVSLYWYRQALGQGPEFLTYFNYEAQQDKSGLPNDRFSAERPEGSISTLTIQRTEQRDSAMYRCASSPPWPSGTDTQYFGPGTRLTVL.

J is TRBJ2-1 and V is TRBV24-1, with unresolved D. Germline V gene lookup returns CDR1 KGHDR and CDR2 SFDVKD. The CDR3 has 13 amino acids. V was cut by 5 bases and J by 3 bases, with 7 bases left in between. In nucleotides, the CDR3 is TGTGCCACCAGTGCGGCGAGCTACAATGAGCAGTTCTTC. Protein sequence: CATSAASYNEQFF.

This clonotype was picked up many times. The chain has TRBV28 and TRBJ2-4; D possibly corresponds to TRBD2 (6 bases). V lost 8 bases and J 1 base, leaving 12 bases between the germline ends. This CDR3 comprises 14 residues. Germline V gene lookup returns CDR1 MDHEN and CDR2 SYDVKM. The chain's CDR3 is CASQEGKAKNIQYF. DNA for the CDR3: TGTGCCAGCCAGGAGGGGAAGGCCAAAAACATTCAGTACTTC.

Concerning this clonotype: A much larger clone is a single base away; this may be a read error. The V and J genes are TRBV7-2 and TRBJ2-1; D might be TRBD2 (5 bases). The germline V gene encodes CDR1 SGHTA and CDR2 FQGNSA. The CDR3 has 16 residues. The CDR3 region is CASSFSSAESYNAQFF. CDR3 nucleotides: TGTGCCAGCAGCTTTTCGTCAGCGGAGTCCTACAATGCGCAGTTCTTC.

This clonotype was seen repeatedly, ten times or more. V and J are TRBV6-5 and TRBJ2-5; 10 bases line up with TRBD2. The germline gives CDR1 MNHEY, CDR2 SVGAGI. The CDR3 has 16 residues. Trimming at V came to 2 bases and at J to 4 bases, leaving 7 bases not matched to a gene. CDR3 coding DNA: TGTGCCAGCAGTTACGGCCAGCGGGAGGGCTTAGAGACCCAGTACTTC. This codes for CASSYGQREGLETQYF.

This clonotype was picked up a small number of times. The chain employs TRBV2 and TRBJ1-1, with D unresolved. The CDR3 has 14 amino acids. The V gene's germline CDR1 is SNHLY and CDR2 FYNNEI. Trimming left V 7 bases short and J 0 bases short, with 12 bases between. The CDR3 sequence: CASTRGEMNTEAFF. Written as DNA, the CDR3 is TGTGCCAGCACCCGTGGAGAAATGAACACTGAAGCTTTCTTT. Drawing the rest from reference TRBV2 and TRBJ1-1, the complete variable domain is EPEVTQTPSHQVTQMGQEVILRCVPISNHLYFYWYRQILGQKVEFLVSFYNNEISEKSEIFDDQFSVERPDGSNFTLKIRSTKLEDSAMYFCASTRGEMNTEAFFGQGTRLTVV.